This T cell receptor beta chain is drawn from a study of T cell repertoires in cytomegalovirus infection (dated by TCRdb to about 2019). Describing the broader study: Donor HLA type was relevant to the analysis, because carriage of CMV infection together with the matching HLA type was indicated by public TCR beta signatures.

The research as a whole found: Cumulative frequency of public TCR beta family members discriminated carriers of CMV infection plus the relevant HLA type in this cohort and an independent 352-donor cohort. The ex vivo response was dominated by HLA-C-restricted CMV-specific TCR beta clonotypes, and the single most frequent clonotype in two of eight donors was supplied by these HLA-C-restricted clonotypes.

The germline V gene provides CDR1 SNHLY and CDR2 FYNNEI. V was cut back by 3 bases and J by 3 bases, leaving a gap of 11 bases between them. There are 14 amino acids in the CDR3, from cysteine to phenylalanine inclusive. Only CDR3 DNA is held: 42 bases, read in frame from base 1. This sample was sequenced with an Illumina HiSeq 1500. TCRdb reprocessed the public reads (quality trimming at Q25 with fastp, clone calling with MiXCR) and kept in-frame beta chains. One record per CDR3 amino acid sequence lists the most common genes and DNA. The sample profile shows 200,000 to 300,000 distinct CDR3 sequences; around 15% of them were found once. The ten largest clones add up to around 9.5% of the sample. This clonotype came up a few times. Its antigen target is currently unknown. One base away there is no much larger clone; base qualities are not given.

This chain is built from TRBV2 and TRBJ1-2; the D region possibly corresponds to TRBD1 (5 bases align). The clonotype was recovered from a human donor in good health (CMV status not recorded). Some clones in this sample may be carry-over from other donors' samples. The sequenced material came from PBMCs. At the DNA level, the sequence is TGTGCCAGCAGTGACAGGGAATCGCACTATGGCTACACCTTC. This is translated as CASSDRESHYGYTF.